This T cell receptor (beta chain) was identified during a study of cytomegalovirus exposure and HLA in healthy donors. Study context: In an early release, HLA-typed donors contributed about 79 million unique TCR sequences.

Findings of the study overall: HLA alleles were associated with some 16,000 TCR beta sequences in a later analysis at 0.05 false discovery rate. What a later analysis showed was that several of the most significant clusters appeared linked to common viral pathogens. With further analysis later on, most CMV-associated TCR beta chains appeared HLA-restricted.

In the PCR, 60 Vbeta and 13 Jbeta primers were used. Using immunoSEQ multiplex PCR, the repertoire was profiled, and TCRdb retains in-frame clones only, with some absent. The profile shows about 100,000 clones, around a tenth of them singletons. The CDR3 is 14 amino acids. Germline V gives CDR1 MNHEY, CDR2 SMNVEV (reference sequence). Trimming stripped 5 bases from V and 5 bases from J, with 13 bases between. Concerning this clone: Antigen unknown.

The chain joins TRBV27 to TRBJ1-5, with D tentatively TRBD1 (6 bases). The clonotype originates from a man aged 35 to 55 in good health and CMV-seropositive. The sample was PBMCs. CDR3 sequence (DNA): TGTGCCAGCAGTCCGATAACAGGGTATCAGCCCCAGCATTTT. It encodes CASSPITGYQPQHF.